The table lists the clone carrying this TCR beta chain with a few counts. Germline CDR1 is SGHVS and CDR2 is FQNEAQ. The CDR3 covers 16 residues. The V end was cut by 0 bases, the J end by 5 bases, with 16 bases between. The sample belongs to a study of T-cell reconstitution after alpha-beta-depleted transplantation in children. The authors prepared the TCRbeta library with unique molecular identifiers. TCRdb processed the PCR reads anew with MiXCR; each CDR3 protein has one entry. The sample records hundreds of thousands of distinct CDR3 sequences, about a sixth being singletons. This rearrangement joins TRBV7-8 to TRBJ1-2; D not certain. Sequenced material: PBMCs from the stem cell graft donor, taken from the stem cell graft. The clonotype was recovered from a human donor who donated a stem cell graft to a child with acute lymphoblastic leukemia. CDR3 sequence reads: CASSLAYHRGIYGYTF. The CDR3 region has the DNA TGTGCCAGCAGCTTAGCTTATCACAGAGGAATTTATGGCTACACCTTC.